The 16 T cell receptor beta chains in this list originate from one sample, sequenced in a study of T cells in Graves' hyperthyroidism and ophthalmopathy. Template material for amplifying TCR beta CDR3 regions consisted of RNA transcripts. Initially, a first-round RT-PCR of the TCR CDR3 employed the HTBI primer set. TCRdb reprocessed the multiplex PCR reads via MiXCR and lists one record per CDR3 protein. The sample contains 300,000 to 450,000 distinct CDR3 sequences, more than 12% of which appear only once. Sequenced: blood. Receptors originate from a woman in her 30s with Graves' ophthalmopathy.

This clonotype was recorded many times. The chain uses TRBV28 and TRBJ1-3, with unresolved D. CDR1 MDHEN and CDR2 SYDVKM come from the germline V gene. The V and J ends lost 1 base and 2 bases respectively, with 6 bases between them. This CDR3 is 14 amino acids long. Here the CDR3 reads CASSLSDPGNTIYF. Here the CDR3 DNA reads TGTGCCAGCAGTTTATCGGATCCTGGAAACACCATATATTTT.

CDR3 nucleotide sequence: TGTGCCAGCAGTTACCGTCGGGGGGACACTGAAGCTTTCTTT. Its translation is CASSYRRGDTEAFF. V usage is TRBV6-6 and J usage is TRBJ1-1; tentatively, D is TRBD1 (5 bases). This CDR3 spans 14 amino acids. Germline assignment: CDR1 MNHNY and CDR2 SVGAGI (reference sequence). The V and J ends lost 2 bases and 3 bases respectively, with 10 bases between them.

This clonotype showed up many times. Here the CDR3 reads CASSGLRGGGGRNQPQHF. The CDR3 DNA follows: TGTGCCAGCAGTGGCCTTCGGGGGGGAGGCGGGCGCAATCAGCCCCAGCATTTT. J is TRBJ1-5 and V is TRBV2, with D tentatively TRBD1 (5 bases). This CDR3 contains 18 residues. V was trimmed by 4 bases and J by 2 bases, leaving 21 bases between them. CDR1 is SNHLY, CDR2 FYNNEI, per germline.

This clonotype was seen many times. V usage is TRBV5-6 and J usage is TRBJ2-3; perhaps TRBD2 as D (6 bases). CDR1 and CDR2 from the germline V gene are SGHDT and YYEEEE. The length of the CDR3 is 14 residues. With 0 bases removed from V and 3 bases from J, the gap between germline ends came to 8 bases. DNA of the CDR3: TGTGCCAGCAGCTTGGGGCTAGCGACAGATACGCAGTATTTT. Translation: CASSLGLATDTQYF.

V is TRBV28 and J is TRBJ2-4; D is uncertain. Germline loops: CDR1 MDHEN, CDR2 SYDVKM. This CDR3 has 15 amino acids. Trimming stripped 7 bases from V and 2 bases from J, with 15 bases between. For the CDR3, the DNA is TGTGCCAGCACTCGAAGTGGATCCACCAAAAACATTCAGTACTTC. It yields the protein CASTRSGSTKNIQYF.

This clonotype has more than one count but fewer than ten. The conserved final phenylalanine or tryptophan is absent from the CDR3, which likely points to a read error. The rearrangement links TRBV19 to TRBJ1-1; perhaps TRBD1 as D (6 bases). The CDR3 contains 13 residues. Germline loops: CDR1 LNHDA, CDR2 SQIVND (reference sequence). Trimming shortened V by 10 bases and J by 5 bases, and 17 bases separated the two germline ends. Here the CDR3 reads CATDDRGATEAFL. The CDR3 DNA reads TGTGCCACAGACGACCGGGGGGCGACTGAAGCTTTCCTT.

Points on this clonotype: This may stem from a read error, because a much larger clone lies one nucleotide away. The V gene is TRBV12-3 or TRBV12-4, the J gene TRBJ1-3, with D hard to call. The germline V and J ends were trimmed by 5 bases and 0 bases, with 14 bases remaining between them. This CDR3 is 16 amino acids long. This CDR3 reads CASSPSERFSGNTIYF. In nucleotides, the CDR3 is TGTGCCAGCAGTCCTTCCGAAAGGTTCTCTGGAAACACCATATATTTT.

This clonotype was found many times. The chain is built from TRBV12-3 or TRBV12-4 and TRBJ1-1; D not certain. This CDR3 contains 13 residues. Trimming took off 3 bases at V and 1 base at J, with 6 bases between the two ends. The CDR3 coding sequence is TGTGCCAGCAGTTTTTTCGGGAACACTGAAGCTTTCTTT. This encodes CASSFFGNTEAFF.

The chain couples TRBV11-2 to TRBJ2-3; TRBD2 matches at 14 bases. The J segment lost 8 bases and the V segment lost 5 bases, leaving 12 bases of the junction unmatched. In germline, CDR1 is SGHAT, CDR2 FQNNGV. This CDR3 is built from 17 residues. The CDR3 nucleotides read TGTGCCAGCAGCCTTGGACTAGCGGGGGGCCCCTCGTCTACGCAGTATTTT. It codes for CASSLGLAGGPSSTQYF.

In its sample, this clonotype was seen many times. The CDR3 loop is CASSYQGGYYEQYF. CDR3 nucleotides: TGTGCCAGCAGCTATCAAGGGGGATACTACGAGCAGTACTTC. The rearrangement uses TRBV7-2 and TRBJ2-7; possible D gene TRBD1, 6 bases. CDR3 length: 14 amino acids. Trimming pared 4 bases from V and 3 bases from J, leaving 13 bases between. CDR1 SGHTA and CDR2 FQGNSA come from the germline V gene.

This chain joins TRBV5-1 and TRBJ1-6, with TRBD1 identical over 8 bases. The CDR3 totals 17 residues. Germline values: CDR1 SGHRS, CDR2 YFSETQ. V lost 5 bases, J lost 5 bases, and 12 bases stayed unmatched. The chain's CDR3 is CASRTGQGDTHNSPLHF. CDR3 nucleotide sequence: TGCGCCAGCAGAACCGGACAGGGCGACACGCATAATTCACCCCTCCACTTT.

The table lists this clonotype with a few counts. CDR3 sequence (DNA): TGCGCCAGCAACCAAAACCAAGAGACCCAGTACTTC. Protein: CASNQNQETQYF. The chain carries TRBV5-1 and TRBJ2-5; no firm D call. Germline V gene sequence: CDR1 SGHRS, CDR2 YFSETQ. The CDR3 sequence is 12 residues long. The V end lost 6 bases, the J end lost 0 bases, and 6 bases lay between the germline ends.

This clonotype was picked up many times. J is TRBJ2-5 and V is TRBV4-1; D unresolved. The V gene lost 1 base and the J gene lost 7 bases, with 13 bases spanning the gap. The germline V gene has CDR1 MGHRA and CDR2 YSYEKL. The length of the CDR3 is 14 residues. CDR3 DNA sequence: TGCGCCAGCAGCCAAGGGGGAAGCCTCGGGACCCAGTACTTC. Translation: CASSQGGSLGTQYF.

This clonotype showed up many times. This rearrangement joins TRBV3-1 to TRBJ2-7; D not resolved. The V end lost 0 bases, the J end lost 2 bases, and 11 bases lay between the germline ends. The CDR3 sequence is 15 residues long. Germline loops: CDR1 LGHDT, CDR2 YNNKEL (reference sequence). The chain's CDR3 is CASSQDRQATYEQYF. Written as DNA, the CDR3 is TGTGCCAGCAGCCAAGACCGTCAGGCTACCTACGAGCAGTACTTC.

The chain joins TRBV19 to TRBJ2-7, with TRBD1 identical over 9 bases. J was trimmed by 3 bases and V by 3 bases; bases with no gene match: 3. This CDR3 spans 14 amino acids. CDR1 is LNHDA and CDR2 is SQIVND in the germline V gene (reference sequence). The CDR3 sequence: CASSIGTGLYEQYF. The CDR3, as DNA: TGTGCCAGTAGTATCGGGACAGGGCTCTACGAGCAGTACTTC.

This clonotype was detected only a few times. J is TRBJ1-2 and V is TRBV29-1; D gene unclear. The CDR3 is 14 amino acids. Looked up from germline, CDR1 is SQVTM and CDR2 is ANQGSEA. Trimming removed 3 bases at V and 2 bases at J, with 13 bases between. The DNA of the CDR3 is TGCAGCGTTGATTTTACAATCCCGAACTATGGCTACACCTTC. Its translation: CSVDFTIPNYGYTF.